This T cell receptor (beta chain) was identified during a study of T cell repertoires and Cas9 in healthy adults. As for the study in general: Multi-effector potency, cytotoxicity and lineage were assessed in SpCas9-reactive CD4 and CD8 T cells. Overall study results and limits: Reportedly, SpCas9-reactive effector T cell proliferation and function were mitigated by SpCas9-reactive Tregs in vitro.

J lost 9 bases, V lost 4 bases, and 8 bases had no gene match. The CDR3 is 15 amino acids. In germline, CDR1 is SGHKS, CDR2 YYEKEE (reference sequence). Profiled with immunoSEQ multiplex PCR; TCRdb holds only in-frame clones, not every one. The repertoire consists of more than 20,000 clones, with about nine tenths occurring once and the leading ten covering about 0.78%. Comment on this clone: Its antigen remains unknown.

What was sequenced was CD4+ effector T cells (CD127+, CD25-, CD137-, CD154-) from PBMCs; culture status not recorded. J is TRBJ2-3 and V is TRBV5-5; TRBD2 aligns across 13 bases. This TCR was sampled from a human donor in good health. CDR3 region: CASSPGLAGAMTQYF. DNA for the CDR3: TGTGCCAGCAGCCCAGGACTAGCGGGAGCTATGACGCAGTATTTT.